The 27 T cell receptor beta chains reported below all come from one sample, sequenced in a study of early T cells in non-severe SARS-CoV-2 infection. MiXCR, run by TCRdb on the 5' RACE reads, gives a single entry per CDR3 protein. The table records 80,000 to 100,000 distinct CDR3 sequences, approximately 11% of them present only once. Sample: whole blood, taken at baseline. All receptors derive from an adult who was a healthcare worker with PCR-confirmed SARS-CoV-2 infection or an uninfected control (not recorded which).

The V gene is TRBV6-1, the J gene TRBJ2-4; 10 nucleotides align to TRBD1. Germline CDR1 is MNHNS and CDR2 is SASEGT. V trimming: 7 bases; J trimming: 7 bases; junction bases outside the gene matches: 4. The CDR3 totals 13 residues. The CDR3 sequence: CASTGTGVNIQYF. DNA for the CDR3: TGTGCCAGCACCGGGACAGGGGTGAACATTCAGTACTTC.

This clonotype was seen only a few times. The chain carries TRBV7-9 and TRBJ2-7; D is ambiguous. V dropped 0 bases and J dropped 5 bases, with 5 bases sitting between them. Per germline, CDR1 SEHNR and CDR2 FQNEAQ (reference sequence). The CDR3 totals 12 residues. The CDR3 coding sequence is TGTGCCAGCAGCTTAGCCAGCCACGAGCAGTACTTC. Its translation: CASSLASHEQYF.

This clonotype was recorded a few times. The chain joins TRBV7-9 to TRBJ2-1; TRBD1 is a possible D gene (5 bases). The CDR3 covers 13 residues. Germline V gene lookup returns CDR1 SEHNR and CDR2 FQNEAQ (reference sequence). Trimming cost V 1 base and J 10 bases, with 11 bases left between them. Here the CDR3 DNA reads TGTGCCAGCAGCTTAGAGGCAGGGCCGGAGCAGTTCTTC. It codes for CASSLEAGPEQFF.

The chain employs TRBV12-3 or TRBV12-4 and TRBJ1-5; 7 bases are a match to TRBD1. The CDR3 length is 13 residues. Losses at the gene ends were 6 bases for V and 1 base for J; bases not matched to a gene: 0. The DNA for the CDR3 is TGTGCCAGCAGGGGACAGAGCAATCAGCCCCAGCATTTT. It specifies CASRGQSNQPQHF.

The chain uses TRBV14 and TRBJ2-4; no definite D call. V was shortened by 0 bases and J by 14 bases, with 11 bases between the two germline ends. Germline V gene data show CDR1 as SGHDN and CDR2 as FVKESK. The length of the CDR3 is 12 residues. The CDR3 sequence is CASSQEPGKEYF. In nucleotides, the CDR3 is TGTGCCAGCAGCCAAGAACCGGGCAAGGAGTACTTC.

This clonotype came up many times. The genes are TRBV6-6 and TRBJ1-6; D is uncertain. CDR3 length: 15 amino acids. Germline V lookup: CDR1 MNHNY, CDR2 SVGAGI (reference sequence). V was trimmed by 5 bases and J by 7 bases, leaving 15 bases between them. CDR3: CASSPAQVANSPLHF. As DNA, the CDR3 is TGTGCCAGCAGTCCCGCTCAGGTAGCGAATTCACCCCTCCACTTT.

This clonotype has only a few counts. The chain employs TRBV5-1 and TRBJ1-1; TRBD1 might be the D (5 bases). The germline V and J ends were trimmed by 4 bases and 2 bases, with 9 bases remaining between them. CDR3 length: 13 amino acids. The germline gives CDR1 SGHRS, CDR2 YFSETQ. The CDR3 DNA sequence: TGCGCCAGCAGCGGGACCACCAACACTGAAGCTTTCTTT. It translates to CASSGTTNTEAFF.

This clonotype was observed many times. The chain has TRBV29-1 and TRBJ2-5; D tentatively reads TRBD1 or TRBD2 (5 bases each). Trimming removed 2 bases from V and 5 bases from J, with 12 bases in between. The CDR3 totals 13 residues. Germline V CDR1 and CDR2: SQVTM, ANQGSEA. CDR3 loop: CSVESQGRETQYF. CDR3 DNA: TGCAGCGTTGAAAGCCAGGGACGCGAGACCCAGTACTTC. The full variable domain, rest sourced from reference TRBV29-1 and TRBJ2-5, is SAVISQKPSRDICQRGTSLTIQCQVDSQVTMMFWYRQQPGQSLTLIATANQGSEATYESGFVIDKFPISRPNLTFSTLTVSNMSPEDSSIYLCSVESQGRETQYFGPGTRLLVL.

The chain is built from TRBV20-1 and TRBJ2-3; no clear D. The CDR3 contains 15 residues. Trimming shortened V by 1 base and J by 0 bases, and 11 bases separated the two germline ends. Germline V gene sequence: CDR1 DFQATT, CDR2 SNEGSKA (reference sequence). CDR3: CSARGEAASTDTQYF. DNA for the CDR3: TGCAGTGCTAGAGGCGAGGCAGCTAGCACAGATACGCAGTATTTT.

This clonotype was seen only a few times. This sequence joins TRBV27 and TRBJ2-1; tentatively, D is TRBD2 (5 bases). The CDR3 is made up of 13 amino acids. Trimming left V 5 bases short and J 6 bases short, with 11 bases between. Germline CDR1 and CDR2: MNHEY and SMNVEV (reference sequence). For the CDR3, the DNA is TGTGCCAGCAGTCCTTCTGGGAGCAATGAGCAGTTCTTC. Translating it yields CASSPSGSNEQFF.

The gene calls are TRBV2 and TRBJ1-5; D remains ambiguous. The CDR3 has 17 amino acids. Trimming removed 4 bases from V and 3 bases from J, with 19 bases in between. Germline CDR1 SNHLY, CDR2 FYNNEI. CDR3 residues: CASSGGIGSVNNQPQHF. CDR3 sequence (DNA): TGTGCCAGCAGTGGTGGGATCGGGAGTGTAAACAATCAGCCCCAGCATTTT.

Many counts were recorded for this clonotype. The chain employs TRBV20-1 and TRBJ2-5, with D unresolved. The CDR3 has 11 residues. Germline CDR1 and CDR2: DFQATT and SNEGSKA (reference sequence). V was pared by 7 bases and J by 2 bases, with 8 bases between. The CDR3 loop is CSDRGQETQYF. The CDR3 region has the DNA TGCAGTGATCGCGGTCAAGAGACCCAGTACTTC.

Only a few counts were recorded for this clonotype. The V call is TRBV27, the J call TRBJ2-2; D ambiguous. V dropped 3 bases and J dropped 1 base, with 15 bases sitting between them. Germline values: CDR1 MNHEY, CDR2 SMNVEV (reference sequence). This CDR3 has 17 amino acids. This CDR3 reads CASSFRSGPQNTGELFF. DNA for the CDR3: TGTGCCAGCAGTTTCCGCTCCGGGCCACAGAACACCGGGGAGCTGTTTTTT.

The chain uses TRBV5-1 and TRBJ1-2, with 7 positions matching TRBD1. V lost 4 bases, J lost 5 bases, and 11 bases stayed unmatched. Germline-derived CDR1 and CDR2 are SGHRS and YFSETQ. CDR3 length equals 15 residues. CDR3 bases: TGCGCCAGCAGCAAGGGGACAGACTTGCTTTATGGCTACACCTTC. Its protein is CASSKGTDLLYGYTF.

This clonotype was recorded many times. The chain uses TRBV7-3 and TRBJ2-2; TRBD2 matches at 15 bases. J lost 6 bases, V lost 6 bases, and 11 bases had no gene match. This CDR3 spans 18 amino acids. CDR1 is SGHTA, CDR2 FQGTGA, per germline. The CDR3 sequence is CASRTGLAGGASAGELFF. CDR3 DNA sequence: TGTGCCAGCAGGACGGGACTAGCGGGAGGTGCTTCGGCCGGGGAGCTGTTTTTT.

The chain combines TRBV9 with TRBJ1-6; D might be TRBD1 (5 bases). CDR1 SGDLS and CDR2 YYNGEE come from the germline V gene. This CDR3 spans 14 amino acids. Trimming removed 3 bases from V and 6 bases from J, with 10 bases in between. The CDR3 DNA is TGTGCCAGCAGCGGGAATCAGGGTAATTCACCCCTCCACTTT. Amino acids: CASSGNQGNSPLHF.

In this sample, this clonotype turned up many times. The V gene is TRBV6-5, the J gene TRBJ2-7; TRBD1 might be the D (6 bases). This CDR3 has 16 amino acids. CDR1 and CDR2 (germline): MNHEY, SVGAGI. Trimming left V 6 bases short and J 3 bases short, with 21 bases between. CDR3 DNA: TGTGCCAGCAGCCCAAGCCGGGCTCCGGACAGCTACGAGCAGTACTTC. It translates to CASSPSRAPDSYEQYF.

The chain couples TRBV4-3 to TRBJ1-2; D gene ambiguous. The CDR3 is 17 residues long. Germline CDR1 LGHNA, CDR2 YSLEER. V lost 0 bases and J lost 0, with 14 bases in between. The CDR3 DNA reads as TGCGCCAGCAGCCAAGATTTGGAACAGCTTACTAACTATGGCTACACCTTC. Protein product: CASSQDLEQLTNYGYTF.

This clonotype was observed at least ten times. The V call is TRBV5-1, the J call TRBJ2-3; TRBD2 agrees at 7 bases. J gave up 3 bases and V 1 base, and 2 bases lay outside the gene matches. This CDR3 has 14 amino acids. Germline-derived CDR1 and CDR2 are SGHRS and YFSETQ. CDR3 loop: CASSLSGVTDTQYF. CDR3 in DNA: TGCGCCAGCAGCTTGAGCGGGGTGACAGATACGCAGTATTTT.

This clonotype was seen a few times. This chain connects TRBV10-3 to TRBJ2-3, with D possibly matching TRBD1 (6 bases). The CDR3 loop spans 17 amino acids. The V and J ends lost 2 bases and 0 bases respectively, with 15 bases between them. CDR1 is ENHRY and CDR2 is SYGVKD in the germline V gene. CDR3 nucleotides: TGTGCCATCAGTGAGCCCTCAGGGGTGACTAGCACAGATACGCAGTATTTT. It is translated as CAISEPSGVTSTDTQYF.

This clonotype was seen repeatedly, ten times or more. J is TRBJ1-6 and V is TRBV5-1; 9 bases line up with TRBD1. CDR1 is SGHRS and CDR2 is YFSETQ in the germline V gene. The CDR3 length is 16 residues. After removal of 0 bases from V and 10 bases from J, the junction contained 8 bases not matched to a gene. The CDR3 DNA is TGCGCCAGCAGCTTGGTCGGGGGACAGGGTTACTCACCCCTCCACTTT. It specifies CASSLVGGQGYSPLHF.

This chain uses TRBV7-3 with TRBJ2-1; no firm D call. V lost 1 base and J lost 6, with 7 bases in between. Germline lookup yields CDR1 SGHTA and CDR2 FQGTGA. The CDR3 is 13 residues long. The CDR3 bases are TGTGCCAGCAGCTTAAGATCCAGCAATGAGCAGTTCTTC. This codes for CASSLRSSNEQFF.

V is TRBV5-6 and J is TRBJ1-5; a possible D gene is TRBD1 (6 bases). Germline V gene sequence: CDR1 SGHDT, CDR2 YYEEEE. Deletions cut 0 bases from V and 5 bases from J, with 9 bases between. The CDR3 runs to 14 residues. CDR3 in amino acids: CASSLAAGDQPQHF. CDR3 in DNA: TGTGCCAGCAGCTTGGCGGCAGGGGATCAGCCCCAGCATTTT.

In its sample, this clonotype was seen a few times. The chain combines TRBV29-1 with TRBJ1-4; 7 bases are a match to TRBD1. Germline V gene sequence: CDR1 SQVTM, CDR2 ANQGSEA. The CDR3 extends over 13 amino acids. With 6 bases clipped from V and 6 bases from J, the junction kept 7 bases outside the gene matches. CDR3 DNA: TGCAGCGTCACGACAGGGACCGATGAAAAACTGTTTTTT. Translating gives CSVTTGTDEKLFF.

The chain uses TRBV7-3 and TRBJ2-3; D may be TRBD1 or TRBD2 (5 bases each). CDR1 and CDR2 from the germline V gene are SGHTA and FQGTGA. The CDR3 extends over 15 amino acids. The ends were cut back, 5 bases at V and 4 bases at J, with 16 bases in the middle. In DNA form, the CDR3 reads TGTGCCAGCAGCGCAAGAGGGGCTTGGGCAGATACGCAGTATTTT. It is translated as CASSARGAWADTQYF.

This clonotype was observed at least ten times. J is TRBJ1-6 and V is TRBV6-6; D is perhaps TRBD1 (5 bases). V was pared by 4 bases and J by 6 bases, with 13 bases between. CDR1 and CDR2 (germline): MNHNY, SVGAGI (reference sequence). The CDR3 has 15 amino acids. The CDR3 DNA reads TGTGCCAGCAGTTCACAGACAGTGGCTAATTCACCCCTCCACTTT. It specifies CASSSQTVANSPLHF.

This chain joins TRBV24-1 and TRBJ2-1, with D possibly TRBD2 on 5 matching bases. This CDR3 has 14 amino acids. Germline CDR1 and CDR2: KGHDR and SFDVKD. V shed 3 bases and J shed 10 bases, with 15 bases lying between them. For the CDR3, the DNA is TGTGCCACCAGTGATCGGACTGGTGGTCGCGAGCAGTTCTTC. Its protein is CATSDRTGGREQFF.